This TCR beta chain comes out of a study of shared clonotypes between healthy human individuals. Points from the study as a whole: Rarefaction indicated that sorted-subset sequencing remained incomplete although depth was large.

Comments on this clone: Its specificity is unknown.

Trimming took off 6 bases at V and 0 bases at J, with 17 bases between the two ends. The CDR3 has 16 residues. The germline V gene has CDR1 SNHLY and CDR2 FYNNEI. Repertoires were generated with immunoSEQ multiplex PCR, while TCRdb's copy carries only in-frame clones and drops some. The sample consists of hundreds of thousands of clones, approximately 79% of them appearing once. This TCR was recovered from a woman under 40 in good health. The gene calls are TRBV2 and TRBJ1-2, with D possibly being TRBD1 (5 bases). Sample: memory CD4+ T cells sorted from blood. The subset was: CD45RA-negative fraction. In DNA, the CDR3 is TGTGCCAGCAGCCCAAGGGGCAGCTCTACTAACTATGGCTACACCTTC. As protein: CASSPRGSSTNYGYTF.